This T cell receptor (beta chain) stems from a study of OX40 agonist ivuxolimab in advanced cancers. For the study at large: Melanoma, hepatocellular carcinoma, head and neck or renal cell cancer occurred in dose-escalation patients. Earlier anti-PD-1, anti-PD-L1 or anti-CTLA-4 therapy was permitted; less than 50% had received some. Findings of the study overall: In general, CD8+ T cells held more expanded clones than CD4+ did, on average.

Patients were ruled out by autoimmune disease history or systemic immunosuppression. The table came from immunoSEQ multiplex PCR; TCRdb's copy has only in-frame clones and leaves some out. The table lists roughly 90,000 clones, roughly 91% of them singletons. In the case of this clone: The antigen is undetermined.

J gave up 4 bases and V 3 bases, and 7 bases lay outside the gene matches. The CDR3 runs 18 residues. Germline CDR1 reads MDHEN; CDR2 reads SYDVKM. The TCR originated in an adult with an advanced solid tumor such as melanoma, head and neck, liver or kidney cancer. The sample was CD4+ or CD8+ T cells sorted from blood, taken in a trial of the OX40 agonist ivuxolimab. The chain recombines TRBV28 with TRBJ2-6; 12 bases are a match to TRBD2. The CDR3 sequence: CASSFASGRAEGANVLTF. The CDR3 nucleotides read TGTGCCAGCAGTTTTGCTAGCGGGAGGGCAGAAGGGGCCAACGTCCTGACTTTC.